Shown below are 12 T cell receptor beta chains from a single sample sequenced in a study of CD8+CD57+ T cells in acquired aplastic anemia. Patients chosen for sequencing had CD8+CD57+ cells that had expanded, as shown by flow cytometry. The TCR beta profiling, which covered VDJ combination and CDR3 sequence, was carried out using genomic DNA as the template. MiXCR was run by TCRdb on the reads, yielding one entry per CDR3 protein. This table holds 200,000 to 250,000 distinct CDR3 sequences, about 60% found once. Input material: sorted CD4+, CD8+, or CD8+CD57+ T cells (not recorded which) from PBMCs. Source of these receptors: a human donor with aplastic anemia.

The chain recombines TRBV7-2 with TRBJ2-1, with 11 nucleotides matching TRBD1. Germline V gene lookup returns CDR1 SGHTA and CDR2 FQGNSA. Unmatched junction bases numbered 5, after V lost 1 base and J lost 0 bases. There are 18 residues in the CDR3. CDR3 nucleotide sequence: TGTGCCAGCAGCTTAGTTGGGACAGGGGGTGACTCCTACAATGAGCAGTTCTTC. Its protein is CASSLVGTGGDSYNEQFF.

This chain links TRBV24-1 with TRBJ2-1, with a weak D call TRBD1 (6 bases). The CDR3 runs 13 residues. Germline assignment: CDR1 KGHDR and CDR2 SFDVKD. V lost 6 bases to trimming and J lost 8 bases, with 13 bases between them. The CDR3 nucleotides read TGTGCCACCAGTCCTACAGGGTCCGATGAGCAGTTCTTC. It encodes CATSPTGSDEQFF.

V usage is TRBV9 and J usage is TRBJ2-7; no reliable D call. The germline V and J ends were trimmed by 1 base and 1 base, with 12 bases remaining between them. CDR1 is SGDLS and CDR2 is YYNGEE in the germline V gene. This CDR3 has 15 residues. The CDR3 coding sequence is TGTGCCAGCAGCGTAAGGGCCACGACGTCCTACGAGCAGTACTTC. Encoded protein: CASSVRATTSYEQYF. Variable domain in full (rest from reference TRBV9 and TRBJ2-7): DSGVTQTPKHLITATGQRVTLRCSPRSGDLSVYWYQQSLDQGLQFLIQYYNGEERAKGNILERFSAQQFPDLHSELNLSSLELGDSALYFCASSVRATTSYEQYFGPGTRLTVT.

V and J are TRBV6-2 or TRBV6-3 and TRBJ1-2; unclear D gene. The CDR3 sequence is 11 residues long. Germline V gene sequence: CDR1 MNHEY, CDR2 SVGEGT. V gave up 6 bases and J gave up 4 bases, with 6 bases separating them. CDR3 nucleotides: TGTGCCAGCAGAGCTCGCTATGGCTACACCTTC. Residues: CASRARYGYTF.

The rearrangement uses TRBV2 and TRBJ2-7; 11 bases are shared with TRBD2. CDR3 size: 20 residues. Germline V CDR1 and CDR2: SNHLY, FYNNEI. After removal of 5 bases from V and 0 bases from J, the junction contained 18 bases not matched to a gene. CDR3 amino acids: CASSYLSSGGLALSSYEQYF. Written as DNA, the CDR3 is TGTGCCAGCAGTTACTTGTCTAGCGGGGGGCTCGCACTGAGCTCCTACGAGCAGTACTTC.

The V gene is TRBV2, the J gene TRBJ2-1; TRBD2 matches 13 bases. The germline CDR1 and CDR2 sequences are SNHLY and FYNNEI. The CDR3 extends over 17 amino acids. With V trimmed by 7 bases and J by 6 bases, 12 bases remained unmatched. This chain's CDR3 is CASTPSLAGGRGNEQFF. In nucleotides, the CDR3 is TGTGCCAGCACGCCCTCACTAGCGGGGGGGCGGGGCAATGAGCAGTTCTTC.

V is TRBV7-9 and J is TRBJ2-7, with TRBD2 identical over 9 bases. The CDR3 runs 16 residues. J was trimmed by 4 bases and V by 5 bases; bases with no gene match: 12. Germline assignment: CDR1 SEHNR and CDR2 FQNEAQ (reference sequence). In DNA, the CDR3 is TGTGCCAGCAGCCTGCCGAAGGGTAGCGGGAGATACGAGCAGTACTTC. This encodes CASSLPKGSGRYEQYF.

This chain links TRBV2 with TRBJ2-1; the D call may be TRBD1 or TRBD2 (5 bases each). This CDR3 contains 14 residues. Germline loops: CDR1 SNHLY, CDR2 FYNNEI. V dropped 10 bases and J dropped 8 bases, with 21 bases sitting between them. The CDR3 sequence is CAITLRGVGYEQFF. The CDR3 coding sequence is TGTGCCATCACCCTCCGGGGCGTAGGTTATGAGCAGTTCTTC. The complete variable domain, with remaining parts taken from reference TRBV2 and TRBJ2-1, reads EPEVTQTPSHQVTQMGQEVILRCVPISNHLYFYWYRQILGQKVEFLVSFYNNEISEKSEIFDDQFSVERPDGSNFTLKIRSTKLEDSAMYFCAITLRGVGYEQFFGPGTRLTVL.

The rearrangement joins TRBV5-1 to TRBJ2-7, with D perhaps TRBD1 or TRBD2 (5 bases each). V was trimmed by 4 bases and J by 3 bases, leaving 17 bases between them. CDR1 is SGHRS and CDR2 is YFSETQ in the germline V gene. This CDR3 spans 15 amino acids. The CDR3 here is CASSQARGSFYEQYF. For the CDR3, the DNA is TGCGCCAGCAGCCAAGCCCGGGGCAGTTTCTACGAGCAGTACTTC.

This CDR3 is CSANEAREEAFF. The CDR3 coding sequence is TGCAGTGCAAATGAGGCTAGGGAAGAAGCTTTCTTT. The chain combines TRBV20-1 with TRBJ1-1; D gene unclear. Looked up from germline, CDR1 is DFQATT and CDR2 is SNEGSKA (reference sequence). With 6 bases removed from V and 8 bases from J, the gap between germline ends came to 16 bases. The CDR3 has 12 residues.

This clonotype was counted ten times or more. J is TRBJ1-3 and V is TRBV6-6; no firm D call. V shed 1 base and J shed 5 bases, with 9 bases lying between them. This CDR3 contains 14 residues. CDR1 MNHNY and CDR2 SVGAGI come from the germline V gene (reference sequence). This CDR3 is CASSYWQDRNTIYF. CDR3 DNA sequence: TGTGCCAGCAGTTACTGGCAGGATCGAAACACCATATATTTT.

CDR3 in amino acids: CSASPPFPGGLQETQYF. The CDR3 DNA reads TGCAGTGCTAGCCCCCCCTTTCCGGGCGGACTACAAGAGACCCAGTACTTC. The chain is built from TRBV20-1 and TRBJ2-5, with D possibly TRBD2 on 6 matching bases. CDR1 and CDR2 from the germline V gene are DFQATT and SNEGSKA (reference sequence). The CDR3 length is 17 residues. The V and J ends lost 3 bases and 2 bases respectively, with 22 bases between them.